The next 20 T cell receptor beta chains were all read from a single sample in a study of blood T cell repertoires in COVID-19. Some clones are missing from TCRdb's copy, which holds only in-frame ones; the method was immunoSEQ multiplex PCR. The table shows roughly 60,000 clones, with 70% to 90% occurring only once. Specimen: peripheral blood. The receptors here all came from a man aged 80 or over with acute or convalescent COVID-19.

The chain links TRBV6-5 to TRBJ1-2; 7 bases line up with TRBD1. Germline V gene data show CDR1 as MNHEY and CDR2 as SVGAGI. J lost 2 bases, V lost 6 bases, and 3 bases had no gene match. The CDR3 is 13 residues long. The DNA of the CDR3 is TGTGCCAGCAGAAAGGGACAGAACTATGGCTACACCTTC. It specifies CASRKGQNYGYTF.

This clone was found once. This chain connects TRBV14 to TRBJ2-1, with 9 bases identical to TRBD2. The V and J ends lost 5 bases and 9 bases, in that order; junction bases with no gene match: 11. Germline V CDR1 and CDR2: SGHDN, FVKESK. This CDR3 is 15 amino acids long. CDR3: CASSDGLAFRAEQFF. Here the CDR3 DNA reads TGTGCCAGCAGCGACGGACTAGCGTTCAGGGCTGAGCAGTTCTTC.

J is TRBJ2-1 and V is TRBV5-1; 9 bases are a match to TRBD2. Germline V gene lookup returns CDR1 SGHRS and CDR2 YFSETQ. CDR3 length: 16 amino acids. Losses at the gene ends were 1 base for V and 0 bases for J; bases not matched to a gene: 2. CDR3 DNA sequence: TGCGCCAGCAGCTTGATAGCGGGGGCCTCCTACAATGAGCAGTTCTTC. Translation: CASSLIAGASYNEQFF.

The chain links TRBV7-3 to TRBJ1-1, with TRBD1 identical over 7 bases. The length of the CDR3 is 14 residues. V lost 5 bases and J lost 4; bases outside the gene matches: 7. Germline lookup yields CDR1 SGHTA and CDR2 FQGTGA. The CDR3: CASSPTGSGTEAFF. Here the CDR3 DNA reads TGTGCCAGCAGCCCGACAGGGAGCGGCACTGAAGCTTTCTTT.

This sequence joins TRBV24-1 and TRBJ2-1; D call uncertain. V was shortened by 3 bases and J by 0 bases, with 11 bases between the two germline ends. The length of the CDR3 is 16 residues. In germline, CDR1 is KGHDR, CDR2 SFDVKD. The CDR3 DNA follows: TGTGCCACCAGTGATGCCAAAGCCGGCTCCTACAATGAGCAGTTCTTC. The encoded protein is CATSDAKAGSYNEQFF.

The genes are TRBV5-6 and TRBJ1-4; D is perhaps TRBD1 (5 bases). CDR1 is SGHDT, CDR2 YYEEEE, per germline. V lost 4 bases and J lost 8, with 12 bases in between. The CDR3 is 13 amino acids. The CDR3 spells CASSTGHGEKLFF. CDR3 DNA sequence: TGTGCCAGCAGCACTGGACACGGGGAAAAACTGTTTTTT.

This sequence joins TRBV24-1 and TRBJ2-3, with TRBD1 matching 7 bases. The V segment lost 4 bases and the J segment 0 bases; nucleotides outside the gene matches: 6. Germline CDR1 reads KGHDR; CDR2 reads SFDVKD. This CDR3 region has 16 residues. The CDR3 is CATSETGTASTDTQYF. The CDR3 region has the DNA TGTGCCACCAGTGAAACCGGGACAGCTAGCACAGATACGCAGTATTTT.

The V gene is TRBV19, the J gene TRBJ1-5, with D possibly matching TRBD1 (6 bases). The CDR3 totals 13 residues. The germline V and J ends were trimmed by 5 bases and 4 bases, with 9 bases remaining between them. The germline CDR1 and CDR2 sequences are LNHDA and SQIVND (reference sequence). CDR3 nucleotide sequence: TGTGCCAGTAGTGTCCAGGGGAATCAGCCCCAGCATTTT. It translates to CASSVQGNQPQHF.

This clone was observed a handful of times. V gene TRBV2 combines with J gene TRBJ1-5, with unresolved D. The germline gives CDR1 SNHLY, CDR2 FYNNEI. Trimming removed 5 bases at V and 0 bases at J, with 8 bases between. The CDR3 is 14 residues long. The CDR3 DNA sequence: TGTGCCAGCAGTTCTCGCTATAGCAATCAGCCCCAGCATTTT. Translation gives CASSSRYSNQPQHF.

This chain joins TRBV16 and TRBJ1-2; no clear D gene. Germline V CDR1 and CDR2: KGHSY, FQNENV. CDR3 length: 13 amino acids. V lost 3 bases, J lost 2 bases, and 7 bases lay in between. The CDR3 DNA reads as TGTGCCAGCAGCCAGCGCCGGAACTATGGCTACACCTTC. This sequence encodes CASSQRRNYGYTF.

CDR3 in DNA: TGTGCCAGCAGTAAGAGGAGAAATAGCAATCAGCCCCAGCATTTT. Amino acids: CASSKRRNSNQPQHF. The chain joins TRBV2 to TRBJ1-5, with no clear D. Trimming took 5 bases from V and 0 from J, leaving 11 bases between them. The length of the CDR3 is 15 residues. CDR1 is SNHLY, CDR2 FYNNEI, per germline.

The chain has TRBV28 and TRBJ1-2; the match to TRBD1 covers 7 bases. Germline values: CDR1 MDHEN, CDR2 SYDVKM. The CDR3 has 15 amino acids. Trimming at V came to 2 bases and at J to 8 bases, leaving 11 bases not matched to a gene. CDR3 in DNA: TGTGCCAGCAGTTTAGGCTGGGCAGGGGGAAAAGGCTACACCTTC. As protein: CASSLGWAGGKGYTF.

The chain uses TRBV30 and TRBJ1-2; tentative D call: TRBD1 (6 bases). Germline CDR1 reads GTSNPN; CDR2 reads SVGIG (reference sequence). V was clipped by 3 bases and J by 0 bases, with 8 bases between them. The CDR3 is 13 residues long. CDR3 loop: CAWSRGTNYGYTF. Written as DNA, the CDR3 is TGTGCCTGGAGCAGGGGAACTAACTATGGCTACACCTTC.

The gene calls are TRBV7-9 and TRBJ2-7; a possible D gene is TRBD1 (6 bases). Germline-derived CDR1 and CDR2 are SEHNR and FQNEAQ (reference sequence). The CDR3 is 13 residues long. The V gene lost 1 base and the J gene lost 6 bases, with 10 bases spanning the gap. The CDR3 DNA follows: TGTGCCAGCAGCTTAGGACAGGTCAGCGAGCAGTACTTC. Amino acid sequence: CASSLGQVSEQYF.

As DNA, the CDR3 is TGTGCCAGCAAGGGGGTAGGACTGGGCTACACCTTC. Its translation is CASKGVGLGYTF. V usage is TRBV6-5 and J usage is TRBJ1-2; TRBD1 might be the D (6 bases). The CDR3 has 12 amino acids. Trimming shortened V by 7 bases and J by 8 bases, and 14 bases separated the two germline ends. The germline V gene has CDR1 MNHEY and CDR2 SVGAGI.

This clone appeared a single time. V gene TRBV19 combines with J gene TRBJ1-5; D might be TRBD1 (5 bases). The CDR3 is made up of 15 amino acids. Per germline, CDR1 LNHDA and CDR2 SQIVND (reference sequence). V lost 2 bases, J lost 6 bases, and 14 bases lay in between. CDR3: CASSIRGGGGQPQHF. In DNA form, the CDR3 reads TGTGCCAGTAGTATAAGGGGCGGGGGAGGTCAGCCCCAGCATTTT.

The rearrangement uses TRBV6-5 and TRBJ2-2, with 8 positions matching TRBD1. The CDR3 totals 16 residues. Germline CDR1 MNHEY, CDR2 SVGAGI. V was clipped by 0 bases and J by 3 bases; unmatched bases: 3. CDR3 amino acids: CASSYSPTGDTGELFF. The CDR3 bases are TGTGCCAGCAGTTACTCCCCGACAGGGGACACCGGGGAGCTGTTTTTT.

The CDR3 region has the DNA TGTGCCAGCAGTGCCACACTAGCGGGGGGCCCCGGGGAGCTGTTTTTT. Translated: CASSATLAGGPGELFF. The chain links TRBV25-1 to TRBJ2-2, with 12 bases lining up with TRBD2. Germline CDR1 reads MGHDK; CDR2 reads SYGVNS. The V segment lost 4 bases and the J segment 6 bases; nucleotides outside the gene matches: 6. The CDR3 consists of 16 residues. Based on the CDR3 plus reference TRBV25-1 and TRBJ2-2, the full variable domain is EADIYQTPRYLVIGTGKKITLECSQTMGHDKMYWYQQDPGMELHLIHYSYGVNSTEKGDLSSESTVSRIRTEHFPLTLESARPSHTSQYLCASSATLAGGPGELFFGEGSRLTVL.

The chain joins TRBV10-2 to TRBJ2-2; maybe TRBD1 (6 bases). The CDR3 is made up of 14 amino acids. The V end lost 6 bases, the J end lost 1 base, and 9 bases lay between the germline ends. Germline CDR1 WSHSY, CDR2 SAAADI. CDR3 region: CASRLDRNTGELFF. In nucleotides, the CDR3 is TGCGCCAGCAGACTGGACAGGAACACCGGGGAGCTGTTTTTT.

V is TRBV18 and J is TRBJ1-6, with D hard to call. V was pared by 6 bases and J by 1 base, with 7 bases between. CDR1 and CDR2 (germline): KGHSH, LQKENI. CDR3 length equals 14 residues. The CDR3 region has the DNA TGTGCCAGCTCCGCCCGGTCCTATAATTCACCCCTCCACTTT. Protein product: CASSARSYNSPLHF.